The T cell receptor (beta chain) described here comes from a study of T-cell reconstitution after alpha-beta-depleted transplantation in children (dated by TCRdb to the mid-2010s). Context from the whole study: Using TCR repertoire profiling, the study followed T-cell immune reconstitution in a quantitative way in children after TCRalphabeta/CD19-depleted allogeneic hematopoietic cell transplantation.

Including cysteine and phenylalanine, the CDR3 has 13 amino acids. Solely the CDR3 DNA is kept, with 39 bases framed from the first base. As encoded in the germline V gene (reference sequence), CDR1 is DFQATT while CDR2 is SNEGSKA. The junction shows trimming of 3 bases on V and 0 bases on J, plus 9 bases between the germline ends. Libraries were built with PCR. Sequencing instrument: Illumina HiSeq 2500. TCR libraries were prepared with molecular barcoding, using unique molecular identifiers to normalize TCRbeta repertoire quantification. In TCRdb, the public reads were trimmed at Q25 with fastp and aligned with MiXCR, with productive beta chains retained. Rows merge per CDR3 protein into single entries with the most common DNA and genes. Present in this sample are hundreds of thousands of distinct CDR3 sequences, about an eighth of which were seen just once. The ten largest clones represent 0.79% of the sample.

What this sample's treatment or condition label stands for: allogeneic hematopoietic cell transplantation with graft depleted of TCRalphabeta T cells and CD19 B cells. Transplant recipients were children who received TCRalphabeta/CD19-depleted allogeneic hematopoietic cell grafts. Findings and caveats that apply to the study as a whole: The high TCRbeta diversity at day 60 in some patients was ascribed to recipient T cells and intrathymic progenitors that had survived conditioning. The frequencies of hyperexpanded clones fell over the following months, and after one year, T-cell counts and TCRbeta diversity were mostly attributed to newly produced T cells. Apparently early alphabetaT-cell count recovery about two months after transplant reportedly relied on only several hundred rapidly expanded clones derived from non-depleted graft cells.

This clonotype has just a few counts. Its antigen has not been determined. No much larger clonotype is one base removed from it; base qualities were not supplied. This receptor was taken from a girl aged 2-10 years with congenital amegakaryocytic thrombocytopenia, due to receive a stem cell transplant. The source material was PBMCs, sampled before TCRalphabeta/CD19-depleted stem cell transplant. Recombination joined TRBV20-1 with TRBJ2-7; the D gene is unclear. Read as DNA, the sequence is TGCAGTGCTAGCGCCGCCCTCTCCTACGAGCAGTACTTC. This gives the protein CSASAALSYEQYF.